This T cell receptor (beta chain) comes out of a study of blood T cell repertoires in COVID-19. Study context: Samples taken during acute and convalescent COVID-19 were collected in the United States, Italy and Spain.

There are 15 residues in the CDR3. V lost 1 base to trimming and J lost 3 bases; unmatched junction nucleotides: 3. Germline CDR1 reads LGHNA; CDR2 reads YSLEER. Profiling relied on immunoSEQ multiplex PCR, and the TCRdb table lists in-frame clones only, not all of them. The repertoire includes some 700,000 clones, around 89% of them detected once, and over 0.2% sits in the top ten. The receptor comes from a young woman with acute or convalescent COVID-19. The V call is TRBV4-3, the J call TRBJ2-7; 10 bases fit TRBD1. Sequencing input: peripheral blood. The CDR3 DNA sequence: TGCGCCAGCAGCCAAGGGGACAGGGGTTTCTACGAGCAGTACTTC. It is translated as CASSQGDRGFYEQYF.